This TCR beta chain derives from a study of cytomegalovirus exposure and HLA in healthy donors. Whole-study findings and limits: The study listed approximately 160 cytomegalovirus-associated TCR beta chains. Specificity for CMV antigens was confirmed in vitro for three of the CMV-associated chains. Most TCRs appeared rarely, but some public TCRs recurred in many donors.

Profiling relied on immunoSEQ multiplex PCR, and the TCRdb table lists in-frame clones only, not all of them. This table has around 190,000 clones, about 82% appearing once. V was shortened by 11 bases and J by 5 bases, with 18 bases between the two germline ends. In germline, CDR1 is LNHDA, CDR2 SQIVND (reference sequence). The CDR3 is 13 residues long. Details on this clone: Its antigen is not known.

The donors were members of the validation cohort, which comprised 100 to 150 subjects and was separate from the first cohort of more than 500 subjects. The rearrangement links TRBV19 to TRBJ1-2, with unresolved D. The source material was PBMCs. The receptor was isolated from a young woman in good health and CMV-seronegative. CDR3 in DNA: TGTGCCTCAAAGAGAACGAAATCGTATGGCTACACCTTC. Translating gives CASKRTKSYGYTF.